The 17 T cell receptor beta chains below all came from one sample that was sequenced in a study of CD8+ T cells in alopecia areata (dated 2018 in TCRdb). The library was prepared using the immunoSEQ multiplex PCR assay. To provide template for TCR sequencing, every sample had RNA extracted and reverse transcribed into cDNA. TCRdb retrieved this table from immuneACCESS and kept in-frame rearrangements only. Not all clones are present; in checked studies, unresolved V genes account for under half, and no reason is known for the remainder. The sample table records roughly 120,000 clones; over 60% of these occur just once. The top ten clones comprise around 2.8% of the sample. The material sequenced was CD4+ T cells sorted from blood. Receptor source: a human donor in good health.

In its sample, this clone was seen a few times. This chain joins TRBV11-2 and TRBJ2-6; D unresolved. The CDR3 extends over 13 amino acids. V was pared by 5 bases and J by 2 bases, with 4 bases between. Germline V CDR1 and CDR2: SGHAT, FQNNGV. This CDR3 reads CASSRTGANVLTF. CDR3 in DNA: TGTGCCAGCAGCCGTACTGGGGCCAACGTCCTGACTTTC.

V gene TRBV5-1 combines with J gene TRBJ2-7; 7 nucleotides agree with TRBD1. The CDR3 consists of 14 residues. V lost 3 bases and J lost 7; bases outside the gene matches: 10. The V gene's germline CDR1 is SGHRS and CDR2 YFSETQ. Written as DNA, the CDR3 is TGCGCCAGCAGCTCCTCAGGGGGTAGCAGGGAGCAGTACTTC. It codes for CASSSSGGSREQYF.

This clone was recorded a few times. The rearrangement joins TRBV29-1 to TRBJ1-2, with a tentative D call TRBD1 (6 bases). This CDR3 is built from 13 residues. V was clipped by 3 bases and J by 7 bases, with 15 bases between them. Germline V gene sequence: CDR1 SQVTM, CDR2 ANQGSEA. The CDR3 bases are TGCAGCGTTGAGGGTCAGGGGAGGACTGGCTACACCTTC. Translating gives CSVEGQGRTGYTF.

The CDR3 nucleotides are TGTGCCAGCAGTGAATTTAGGGGGTCCTACGAGCAGTACTTC. It translates to CASSEFRGSYEQYF. The chain has TRBV6-1 and TRBJ2-7, with D possibly TRBD1 on 6 matching bases. Germline values: CDR1 MNHNS, CDR2 SASEGT. The CDR3 totals 14 residues. V gave up 2 bases and J gave up 1 base, with 9 bases separating them.

The chain uses TRBV7-2 and TRBJ1-2; D call uncertain. The V end was cut by 0 bases, the J end by 4 bases, with 15 bases between. The CDR3 is 16 residues long. Germline loops: CDR1 SGHTA, CDR2 FQGNSA. Here the CDR3 reads CASSLAAGSSSYGYTF. CDR3 sequence (DNA): TGTGCCAGCAGCTTAGCCGCGGGGAGCAGCTCCTATGGCTACACCTTC.

The CDR3 is CASMGRVFTDTQYF. In nucleotides, the CDR3 is TGTGCCAGTATGGGCAGGGTCTTCACAGATACGCAGTATTTT. The chain carries TRBV6-1 and TRBJ2-3; TRBD1 is a possible D gene (5 bases). Germline V CDR1 and CDR2: MNHNS, SASEGT. V was trimmed by 9 bases and J by 2 bases, leaving 15 bases between them. CDR3 size: 14 residues.

The J gene is TRBJ1-6, the V gene TRBV6-1; TRBD1 aligns across 7 bases. J lost 11 bases, V lost 6 bases, and 13 bases had no gene match. Germline CDR1 reads MNHNS; CDR2 reads SASEGT. CDR3 length: 15 amino acids. CDR3 coding DNA: TGTGCCAGCAGCGTACAGCAGGGGGGAGGTGCACCCCTCCACTTT. Amino acid sequence: CASSVQQGGGAPLHF.

V and J are TRBV30 and TRBJ1-2; 7 bases are shared with TRBD1. Germline V gene data show CDR1 as GTSNPN and CDR2 as SVGIG (reference sequence). J gave up 8 bases and V 1 base, and 7 bases lay outside the gene matches. This CDR3 has 13 residues. This CDR3 reads CAWSAEGATGYTF. DNA for the CDR3: TGTGCCTGGAGTGCTGAGGGGGCGACGGGCTACACCTTC. The full variable domain, its missing parts supplied by reference TRBV30 and TRBJ1-2, is SQTIHQWPATLVQPVGSPLSLECTVEGTSNPNLYWYRQAAGRGLQLLFYSVGIGQISSEVPQNLSASRPQDRQFILSSKKLLLSDSGFYLCAWSAEGATGYTFGSGTRLTVV.

In this sample, this clone turned up once. The genes are TRBV2 and TRBJ1-6, with D maybe TRBD1 (6 bases). V was trimmed by 4 bases and J by 10 bases, leaving 17 bases between them. Germline CDR1 SNHLY, CDR2 FYNNEI. There are 15 residues in the CDR3. The DNA of the CDR3 is TGTGCCAGCAGTGGGACCGGGACAATGGGATCACCCCTCCACTTT. Translated, it gives CASSGTGTMGSPLHF.

The chain employs TRBV29-1 and TRBJ2-3; no reliable D call. CDR3 length equals 11 residues. Germline assignment: CDR1 SQVTM and CDR2 ANQGSEA. This chain's CDR3 is CSLDRRDTQYF. The CDR3 region has the DNA TGCAGTCTCGACCGCAGGGATACGCAGTATTTT.

The chain combines TRBV11-2 with TRBJ1-1; 8 bases are shared with TRBD1. The CDR3 length is 14 residues. V lost 4 bases to trimming and J lost 5 bases; unmatched junction nucleotides: 6. CDR1 and CDR2 (germline): SGHAT, FQNNGV. CDR3 nucleotides: TGTGCCAGCAGCTGGAGACAGGGGAGGACTGAAGCTTTCTTT. This encodes CASSWRQGRTEAFF.

The V call is TRBV11-2, the J call TRBJ1-2; D is uncertain. Per germline, CDR1 SGHAT and CDR2 FQNNGV. The CDR3 is made up of 15 amino acids. Trimming removed 5 bases from V and 0 bases from J, with 13 bases in between. CDR3 protein: CASSLIQRPNYGYTF. The CDR3 region has the DNA TGTGCCAGCAGCCTTATACAGAGGCCTAACTATGGCTACACCTTC.

This chain links TRBV5-6 with TRBJ1-1; the match to TRBD1 covers 9 bases. The germline V gene encodes CDR1 SGHDT and CDR2 YYEEEE. The CDR3 totals 15 residues. The ends lost 3 bases at V and 1 base at J; junction bases unmatched: 4. CDR3 DNA sequence: TGTGCCAGCAGCTACCGGACAGGGGCGAACACTGAAGCTTTCTTT. It is translated as CASSYRTGANTEAFF.

This sequence joins TRBV5-1 and TRBJ1-5; D is undetermined. Trimming pared 0 bases from V and 1 base from J, leaving 8 bases between. This CDR3 is 15 amino acids long. Germline V gene data show CDR1 as SGHRS and CDR2 as YFSETQ. CDR3 residues: CASSLGPASNQPQHF. CDR3 DNA: TGCGCCAGCAGCTTGGGTCCCGCGAGCAATCAGCCCCAGCATTTT.

This clone showed up just once. The chain joins TRBV29-1 to TRBJ1-2; maybe TRBD1 (5 bases). Germline V lookup: CDR1 SQVTM, CDR2 ANQGSEA. The CDR3 has 13 residues. Trimming cost V 4 bases and J 7 bases, with 16 bases left between them. The CDR3 DNA follows: TGCAGCGTTGCGAGGGGTTTAGTGGGTGGCTACACCTTC. Its protein product is CSVARGLVGGYTF. Using reference TRBV29-1 and TRBJ1-2 for the parts outside the CDR3, the full variable domain is SAVISQKPSRDICQRGTSLTIQCQVDSQVTMMFWYRQQPGQSLTLIATANQGSEATYESGFVIDKFPISRPNLTFSTLTVSNMSPEDSSIYLCSVARGLVGGYTFGSGTRLTVV.

This clone occurred a few times. The chain couples TRBV29-1 to TRBJ1-1; 7 nucleotides align to TRBD1. J lost 4 bases, V lost 6 bases, and 11 bases had no gene match. CDR1 and CDR2 (germline): SQVTM, ANQGSEA. The CDR3 length is 14 residues. CDR3 in DNA: TGCAGCGTGGACGCGACAGGGTTGGGCACTGAAGCTTTCTTT. As protein: CSVDATGLGTEAFF.

The CDR3 spells CAWSFGGTGRDQETQYF. The DNA of the CDR3 is TGTGCCTGGAGTTTTGGCGGCACAGGGAGGGACCAAGAGACCCAGTACTTC. This chain links TRBV30 with TRBJ2-5; a weak D match, TRBD2 (7 bases). V was pared by 2 bases and J by 0 bases, with 19 bases between. The CDR3 length is 17 residues. Germline CDR1 GTSNPN, CDR2 SVGIG (reference sequence).